This passage covers 25 T cell receptor beta chains from one sample sequenced in a study of blood T cell repertoires in COVID-19. The data were produced by immunoSEQ multiplex PCR, yet TCRdb's version contains in-frame clones alone and is incomplete. Of fewer than 300,000 clones in the sample, roughly 86% were seen once. Sequenced input: peripheral blood. These TCRs come from a woman aged 45-59 years with acute or convalescent COVID-19.

This CDR3 reads CASSPSGNEQFF. The DNA of the CDR3 is TGTGCCAGCAGCCCTAGCGGCAATGAGCAGTTCTTC. The genes are TRBV7-9 and TRBJ2-1; 7 positions match TRBD2. The length of the CDR3 is 12 residues. V was clipped by 5 bases and J by 6 bases; unmatched bases: 1. In germline, CDR1 is SEHNR, CDR2 FQNEAQ (reference sequence).

This clone is a singleton in its sample. V and J are TRBV28 and TRBJ2-3; TRBD2 agrees at 13 bases. Germline CDR1 MDHEN, CDR2 SYDVKM. V dropped 9 bases and J dropped 0; count of bases not matched to a gene: 6. The CDR3 totals 16 residues. The CDR3 region is CASSGLAGTSTDTQYF. The CDR3 DNA follows: TGTGCCAGTTCGGGACTAGCGGGGACTAGCACAGATACGCAGTATTTT.

This chain uses TRBV29-1 with TRBJ2-1; tentatively, D is TRBD2 (5 bases). Trimming pared 1 base from V and 4 bases from J, leaving 14 bases between. Germline CDR1 reads SQVTM; CDR2 reads ANQGSEA. This CDR3 spans 15 amino acids. The CDR3: CSVEGGLATYNEQFF. In nucleotides, the CDR3 is TGCAGCGTTGAAGGAGGTCTAGCAACTTACAATGAGCAGTTCTTC.

The chain couples TRBV6-1 to TRBJ2-7; 7 bases match TRBD1. The V and J ends lost 3 bases and 1 base, in that order; junction bases with no gene match: 0. This CDR3 region has 13 residues. Per the germline V gene, CDR1 is MNHNS and CDR2 is SASEGT. CDR3 in amino acids: CASSDRGSYEQYF. The CDR3 coding sequence is TGTGCCAGCAGTGACAGGGGGTCCTACGAGCAGTACTTC.

The genes are TRBV20-1 and TRBJ2-2; 9 bases are shared with TRBD2. CDR1 DFQATT and CDR2 SNEGSKA come from the germline V gene (reference sequence). J was trimmed by 8 bases and V by 3 bases; bases with no gene match: 4. This CDR3 is built from 13 residues. CDR3 nucleotides: TGCAGTGCTAGTGCTAGCGGGATTGGGGAGCTGTTTTTT. Translating gives CSASASGIGELFF.

The gene calls are TRBV27 and TRBJ2-7; TRBD2 is a possible D gene (5 bases). This CDR3 is built from 14 residues. V lost 5 bases and J 1 base, leaving 12 bases between the germline ends. Germline V CDR1 and CDR2: MNHEY, SMNVEV (reference sequence). The DNA of the CDR3 is TGTGCCAGCAGTCCTAGGCGGGCGTCCTACGAGCAGTACTTC. Translated, it gives CASSPRRASYEQYF.

This clone was seen only once. The rearrangement uses TRBV7-2 and TRBJ2-2, with TRBD2 matching over 7 bases. The length of the CDR3 is 15 residues. After removal of 0 bases from V and 8 bases from J, the junction contained 6 bases not matched to a gene. Germline CDR1 SGHTA, CDR2 FQGNSA. The CDR3 protein is CASSLAVAGVGELFF. CDR3 DNA sequence: TGTGCCAGCAGCTTAGCCGTGGCGGGAGTTGGGGAGCTGTTTTTT.

Only a few counts were recorded for this clone. The chain joins TRBV15 to TRBJ1-6; a possible D gene is TRBD1 (5 bases). The CDR3 consists of 14 residues. The V and J ends lost 5 bases and 10 bases respectively, with 15 bases between them. Germline V lookup: CDR1 LNHNV, CDR2 YYDKDF (reference sequence). The CDR3 sequence: CATSGGDRTSPLHF. In nucleotides, the CDR3 is TGTGCCACCAGCGGCGGAGACAGAACCTCACCCCTCCACTTT.

The chain employs TRBV18 and TRBJ1-1; 7 bases agree with TRBD1. The V gene's germline CDR1 is KGHSH and CDR2 LQKENI. This CDR3 contains 15 residues. Unmatched junction bases numbered 6, after V lost 3 bases and J lost 2 bases. CDR3 amino acids: CASSPDRFSNTEAFF. CDR3 sequence (DNA): TGTGCCAGCTCACCGGACAGGTTCTCCAACACTGAAGCTTTCTTT.

The rearrangement joins TRBV7-2 to TRBJ1-4; 7 positions match TRBD1. Germline V gives CDR1 SGHTA, CDR2 FQGNSA. The V and J ends lost 5 bases and 8 bases, in that order; junction bases with no gene match: 8. This CDR3 comprises 14 residues. CDR3 DNA sequence: TGTGCCAGCAGCCCTGACAGGGCTGGCGAAAAACTGTTTTTT. Protein product: CASSPDRAGEKLFF.

Notes on this clone: Different DNA sequences within this sample yield the same CDR3. The V call is TRBV28, the J call TRBJ1-3; D gene ambiguous. Looked up from germline, CDR1 is MDHEN and CDR2 is SYDVKM. Trimming took 2 bases from V and 4 from J, leaving 6 bases between them. This CDR3 contains 13 residues. The CDR3 spells CASSLVRGNTIYF. DNA for the CDR3: TGTGCCAGCAGTTTAGTACGGGGAAACACCATATATTTT.

The V and J genes are TRBV11-1 and TRBJ2-1; TRBD2 agrees at 8 bases. CDR3 length equals 16 residues. Unmatched junction bases numbered 8, after V lost 0 bases and J lost 7 bases. Looked up from germline, CDR1 is SGHAT and CDR2 is FQDESV (reference sequence). CDR3 sequence (DNA): TGTGCCAGCAGCTTAGCGATGGCGGGAGGAGGGAATGAGCAGTTCTTC. This gives the protein CASSLAMAGGGNEQFF.

The CDR3 nucleotides are TGTGCCAGCCGACCGCGGGGGACCAAAAACATTCAGTACTTC. Translated: CASRPRGTKNIQYF. The chain carries TRBV7-8 and TRBJ2-4; 7 bases are shared with TRBD2. The CDR3 runs 14 residues. CDR1 is SGHVS and CDR2 is FQNEAQ in the germline V gene. Germline trimming cut 8 bases from V and 2 bases from J; bases unmatched to any gene: 6.

This chain connects TRBV2 to TRBJ2-4; TRBD2 aligns across 13 bases. Germline lookup yields CDR1 SNHLY and CDR2 FYNNEI. This CDR3 has 17 amino acids. Losses at the gene ends were 0 bases for V and 5 bases for J; bases not matched to a gene: 4. Here the CDR3 DNA reads TGTGCCAGCAGTGAAGCTGAAGGACTAGCGGGGGAAAACATTCAGTACTTC. It translates to CASSEAEGLAGENIQYF.

V gene TRBV28 combines with J gene TRBJ1-2; 7 positions match TRBD1. After removal of 7 bases from V and 5 bases from J, the junction contained 7 bases not matched to a gene. CDR1 MDHEN and CDR2 SYDVKM come from the germline V gene. The CDR3 sequence is 13 residues long. In nucleotides, the CDR3 is TGTGCCAGCATCCGGGACAGATTTTATGGCTACACCTTC. Its protein product is CASIRDRFYGYTF.

The rearrangement uses TRBV3-1 (or the pseudogene TRBV3-2) and TRBJ2-3, with 11 bases fitting TRBD2. With 7 bases clipped from V and 0 bases from J, the junction kept 9 bases outside the gene matches. Germline V gene sequence: CDR1 LGHDT, CDR2 YNNKEL (reference sequence). The CDR3 contains 17 residues. CDR3: CASTEFRLAGSTDTQYF. CDR3 DNA: TGTGCCAGCACTGAATTTCGACTAGCGGGAAGCACAGATACGCAGTATTTT.

The chain recombines TRBV7-2 with TRBJ1-2; D perhaps matches TRBD1 (6 bases). V lost 5 bases to trimming and J lost 8 bases, with 21 bases between them. Looked up from germline, CDR1 is SGHTA and CDR2 is FQGNSA. This CDR3 is 15 amino acids long. The CDR3 DNA sequence: TGTGCCAGCAGCCCGATGGGGGCCTTCCCCCGGGGCTACACCTTC. It is translated as CASSPMGAFPRGYTF.

The chain employs TRBV4-3 and TRBJ1-4, with no clear D. Per germline, CDR1 LGHNA and CDR2 YSLEER. The CDR3 is made up of 13 amino acids. The V end was cut by 0 bases, the J end by 6 bases, with 5 bases between. CDR3 region: CASSQDSDEKLFF. CDR3 nucleotides: TGCGCCAGCAGCCAAGATAGCGATGAAAAACTGTTTTTT.

The V call is TRBV20-1, the J call TRBJ2-7, with D hard to call. V gave up 3 bases and J gave up 5 bases, with 11 bases separating them. This CDR3 spans 12 amino acids. Germline V lookup: CDR1 DFQATT, CDR2 SNEGSKA (reference sequence). The CDR3 coding sequence is TGCAGTGCTAGTGCGCCAGAGGACGAGCAGTACTTC. Its translation: CSASAPEDEQYF.

V usage is TRBV29-1 and J usage is TRBJ2-2, with 10 bases lining up with TRBD2. V trimming: 2 bases; J trimming: 7 bases; junction bases outside the gene matches: 7. Per germline, CDR1 SQVTM and CDR2 ANQGSEA. The CDR3 extends over 15 amino acids. The CDR3, as DNA: TGCAGCGTTGAAAATAGCGGGAGGTTAAGCGGGGAGCTGTTTTTT. The encoded protein is CSVENSGRLSGELFF.

The chain couples TRBV5-1 to TRBJ2-1, with 14 bases identical to TRBD2. Germline trimming cut 1 base from V and 9 bases from J; bases unmatched to any gene: 6. The CDR3 runs 16 residues. Germline V gene lookup returns CDR1 SGHRS and CDR2 YFSETQ. The CDR3 DNA is TGCGCCAGCAGCTTGCGCGGGACTAGCGGGAGTGGTGAGCAGTTCTTC. Translated, it gives CASSLRGTSGSGEQFF.

CDR3: CASSRWGGEFRKTQYF. In nucleotides, the CDR3 is TGTGCCAGCAGCCGGTGGGGCGGTGAGTTTAGAAAGACCCAGTACTTC. The chain combines TRBV13 with TRBJ2-5; weak D call: TRBD1 (5 bases). With 5 bases removed from V and 6 bases from J, the gap between germline ends came to 22 bases. The CDR3 is 16 residues long. In germline, CDR1 is PRHDT, CDR2 FYEKMQ (reference sequence).

The V and J genes are TRBV27 and TRBJ1-6, with a tentative D call TRBD1 (5 bases). The CDR3 runs 16 residues. V was cut by 4 bases and J by 2 bases, with 12 bases left in between. CDR1 is MNHEY and CDR2 is SMNVEV in the germline V gene (reference sequence). The CDR3 loop is CASSSAGIPYNSPLHF. The CDR3 DNA follows: TGTGCCAGCAGTTCGGCAGGGATCCCCTATAATTCACCCCTCCACTTT.

Note on this clone: Mismatch with germline at one junction end may stem from a read error. The V call is TRBV20-1, the J call TRBJ1-4; 10 bases line up with TRBD1. Per germline, CDR1 DFQATT and CDR2 SNEGSKA (reference sequence). This CDR3 comprises 11 residues. As DNA, the CDR3 is TGCAGTGCTGGTAAACGGACAGGGGGGCTTTTT. As protein: CSAGKRTGGLF.

J is TRBJ2-3 and V is TRBV5-1, with 9 bases fitting TRBD1. V trimming: 0 bases; J trimming: 5 bases; junction bases outside the gene matches: 4. Germline CDR1 reads SGHRS; CDR2 reads YFSETQ. The CDR3 length is 15 residues. The CDR3 here is CASSLERQGGDTQYF. The CDR3 bases are TGCGCCAGCAGCTTGGAGCGACAGGGGGGAGATACGCAGTATTTT.